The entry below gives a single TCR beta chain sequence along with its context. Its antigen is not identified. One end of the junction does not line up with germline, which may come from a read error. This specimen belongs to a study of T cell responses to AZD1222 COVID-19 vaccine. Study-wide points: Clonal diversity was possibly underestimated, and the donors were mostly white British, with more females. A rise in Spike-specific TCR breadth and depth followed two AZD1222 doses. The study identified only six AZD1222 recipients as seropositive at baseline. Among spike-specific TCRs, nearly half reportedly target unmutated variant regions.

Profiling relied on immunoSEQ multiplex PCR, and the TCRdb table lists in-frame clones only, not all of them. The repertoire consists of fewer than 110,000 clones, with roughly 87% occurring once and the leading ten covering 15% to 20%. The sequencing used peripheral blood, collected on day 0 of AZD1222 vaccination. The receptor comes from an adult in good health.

CDR3 sequence: CVSRSSGMSSYEQYF. The DNA for the CDR3 is TGTGTCAGCAGGTCGAGCGGGATGAGCTCCTACGAGCAGTACTTC. V usage is TRBV27 and J usage is TRBJ2-7; 7 nucleotides line up with TRBD2. CDR3 length equals 15 residues. Germline CDR1 MNHEY, CDR2 SMNVEV (reference sequence).